A single T cell receptor beta chain is shown here with its context. This clonotype was picked up many times. Its cognate antigen has yet to be identified. The input lacks base qualities; no much larger clone sits a single base away. The library was obtained by RACE. Sequencing relied on a NextSeq 500. During library preparation, unique molecular identifiers were attached to individual cDNA molecules so that TCRs could be counted in a quantitative, reproducible way. Each blood RNA sample was used to sequence both TCR alpha and TCR beta chains. As for the original processing: A median of around 100,000 TCRs per sample was observed, with a range of about 20,000 to 690,600. V, J and CDR3 annotation of the TCR reads was performed with the Decombinator software suite. Every sample was subsampled to the same number of TCRs (28,000) for the PS versus PT1 abundance plots. Expanded TCRs were defined as absent before sensitization and observed at least eight times at the 2-week time point. The raw public data were reprocessed by TCRdb itself: fastp quality trimming at Q25, MiXCR clonotype calling, in-frame beta chains only. For every CDR3 protein sequence, its rows merge into one entry that carries the most common genes and DNA. The V and J calls follow TCRdb's processing rather than the paper's. This sample holds about 380,000 distinct CDR3 sequences; about 4.4% were observed only once. The ten largest clones represent about 2.2% of the sample.

This sample was taken from a study of human T cells and chemical hapten exposure (dated by TCRdb to about 2021). Background for the entire study: For sensitization, 2% DPC in acetone was applied to a 2 cm by 2 cm area of upper inner arm skin. Peripheral blood TCR repertoire changes were tracked in vivo in alopecia patients during primary and secondary sensitization to the hapten diphenylcyclopropenone (DPC). Blood samples were taken from patients before sensitization (week 0) and at 2, 6 and about 24 weeks after DPC sensitization. Patch testing on the upper back used Finn chambers containing 0.01% DPC, with scoring done after 6 days according to International Contact Dermatitis Research Group standards. Twenty-nine alopecia patients gave blood for TCR sequencing at one to four time points (pre-sensitization, 2, 6 and 24 weeks). Libraries were combined into a pool for sequencing, and differences in TCR yield between samples came mainly from small differences in library volumes within the pool. Weekly therapeutic DPC doses were additionally applied to the scalp of patients throughout the roughly 23-week study period. The patient cohort, mostly female, included alopecia areata with under or over 50% scalp involvement, alopecia totalis and alopecia universalis. Overall results and qualifications from the work: After repeated subsampling, changes were observed in the strength of the expansion versus patch-test correlation and in the threshold at which the correlation became significant. DPC sensitization did not change the number of TCRs with a frequency above 1 in 1000, and there was no evidence of changes in global repertoire structure. Patch test score correlated positively with the number of PT1 expanded TCRs, reaching significance at thresholds 8, 16 and 32 but not at 4. Because all patients had alopecia, a presumed autoimmune disease, the immune response of the patients might differ from that of healthy individuals. Expanded TCRs formed significantly more large CDR3 similarity clusters than pre-sensitization or healthy control sets, consistent with antigen-driven responses.

The time point label here, explained by the study, means: patch test 1, 2 weeks after DPC sensitization. In the paper's terms, the treatment or condition label means: therapeutic diphenylcyclopropenone sensitization with weekly scalp DPC. Blood at each patch-test visit was drawn before the patch test was applied. Patients were eligible if aged 18 to 70, diagnosed with alopecia and judged suitable for DPC therapy, and pregnant patients were excluded. Total RNA was isolated from unfractionated whole blood collected in Tempus Blood RNA tubes. The CDR3 covers 15 residues, taking in both the cysteine and the phenylalanine. The DNA shown is the 45-base CDR3, in frame from base 1. At the junction V is shortened by 4 bases and J by 7 bases, with 17 bases in between. The germline V gene yields SGHRS for CDR1 and YFSETQ for CDR2.

Recombination linked TRBV5-1 to TRBJ1-4; TRBD1 is perhaps the D gene, given 5 matching bases. The sequence was collected from a woman between 45 and 60 years old with alopecia areata. Some clones in this sample may be carry-over from other donors' samples. Source: whole blood, taken in connection with sensitization to the hapten diphenylcyclopropenone (DPC). The CDR3 region: CASSPGSAGGEKLFF. The DNA is as follows: TGCGCCAGCAGCCCGGGGTCCGCGGGGGGTGAAAAACTGTTTTTT.